At least ten counts were recorded for the clone carrying this TCR beta chain. The entry originates in a study of human T cells and chemical hapten exposure. This CDR3 comprises 14 residues. The germline V gene has CDR1 SGHVS and CDR2 FNYEAQ. Deletions cut 5 bases from V and 7 bases from J, with 16 bases between. TCRdb independently ran MiXCR on the 5' RACE reads; one entry per CDR3 protein. The sample holds about 80,000 distinct CDR3 sequences, about 8.4% seen once. Unfractionated whole blood yielded the extracted total RNA. The sequence came from a male donor in good health. The chain couples TRBV7-6 to TRBJ2-3; TRBD1 might be the D (5 bases). In DNA form, the CDR3 reads TGTGCCAGCAGCCGTAGCAGGGCAGAATATACGCAGTATTTT. This translates into CASSRSRAEYTQYF.